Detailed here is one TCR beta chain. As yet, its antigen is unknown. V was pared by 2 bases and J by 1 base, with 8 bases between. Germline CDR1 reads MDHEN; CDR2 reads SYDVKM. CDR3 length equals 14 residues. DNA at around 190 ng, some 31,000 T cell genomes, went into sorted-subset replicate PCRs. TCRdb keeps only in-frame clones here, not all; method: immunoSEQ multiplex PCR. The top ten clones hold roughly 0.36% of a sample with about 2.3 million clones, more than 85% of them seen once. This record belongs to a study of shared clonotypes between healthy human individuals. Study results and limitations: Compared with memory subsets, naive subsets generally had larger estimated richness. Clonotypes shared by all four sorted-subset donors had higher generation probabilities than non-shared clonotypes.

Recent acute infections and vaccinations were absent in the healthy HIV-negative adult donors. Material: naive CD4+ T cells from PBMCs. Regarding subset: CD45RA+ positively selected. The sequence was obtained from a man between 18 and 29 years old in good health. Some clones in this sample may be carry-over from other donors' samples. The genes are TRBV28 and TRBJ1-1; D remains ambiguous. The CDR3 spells CASSLVGKNTEAFF. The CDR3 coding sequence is TGTGCCAGCAGTTTAGTGGGCAAGAACACTGAAGCTTTCTTT.